This note documents a single T cell receptor (beta chain) sequence. With V trimmed by 1 base and J by 5 bases, 6 bases remained unmatched. Germline CDR1 and CDR2: SGHTA and FQGNSA. This CDR3 region has 15 residues. The sample's treatment: 15 to 20 received Ad26.COV2.S at low or high dose, single or two shots; roughly 5 received placebo; per-sample allocation not given. Sampling was done on day 63 after the first vaccine or placebo injection. The assay was immunoSEQ multiplex PCR, and TCRdb's table has in-frame clones only and misses some. The repertoire holds approximately 480,000 clones, approximately 88% seen once, with about 13% in the top ten. This record comes from a study of Ad26.COV2.S vaccination and SARS-CoV-2 variants. Background on the study: Ad26.COV2.S, an intramuscular injection, was given once or twice 56 days apart.

The specimen was peripheral blood, collected in a trial of Ad26.COV2.S vaccine versus placebo. This clonotype was sampled from a person between 18 and 65 years old who received the Ad26.COV2.S COVID-19 vaccine or a placebo. The chain carries TRBV7-2 and TRBJ2-7; 9 bases fit TRBD2. CDR3 in amino acids: CASSLVGASGNEQYF. CDR3 in DNA: TGTGCCAGCAGCTTAGTTGGTGCTAGCGGGAACGAGCAGTACTTC.